The 30 T cell receptor beta chains below were found in one sample sequenced in a study of blood T cell repertoires in COVID-19. The assay was immunoSEQ multiplex PCR, and TCRdb's table has in-frame clones only and misses some. The table includes 150,000 to 200,000 clones, 80% to 90% detected once. Sequences were obtained from peripheral blood. These receptor sequences come from a man aged 55 to 70 with acute or convalescent COVID-19.

A few counts support this clone. This sequence joins TRBV15 and TRBJ1-4; TRBD1 agrees at 11 bases. Looked up from germline, CDR1 is LNHNV and CDR2 is YYDKDF (reference sequence). V shed 3 bases, J shed 4 bases, and the junction held 1 base outside the gene matches. This CDR3 region has 15 residues. The CDR3 spells CATSSGTGGNEKLFF. As DNA, the CDR3 is TGTGCCACCAGCAGTGGGACAGGGGGTAATGAAAAACTGTTTTTT. The full variable domain, rest sourced from reference TRBV15 and TRBJ1-4, is DAMVIQNPRYQVTQFGKPVTLSCSQTLNHNVMYWYQQKSSQAPKLLFHYYDKDFNNEADTPDNFQSRRPNTSFCFLDIRSPGLGDTAMYLCATSSGTGGNEKLFFGSGTQLSVL.

The chain carries TRBV19 and TRBJ2-7; 9 bases are shared with TRBD2. V lost 4 bases, J lost 3 bases, and 13 bases stayed unmatched. The CDR3 has 17 amino acids. Looked up from germline, CDR1 is LNHDA and CDR2 is SQIVND (reference sequence). The CDR3 bases are TGTGCCAGTAGTAGCCTGGCGATCCTAGCGGGGAACTACGAGCAGTACTTC. Translating it yields CASSSLAILAGNYEQYF.

The chain uses TRBV27 and TRBJ2-3; 9 bases line up with TRBD2. Germline V CDR1 and CDR2: MNHEY, SMNVEV (reference sequence). J lost 0 bases, V lost 5 bases, and 6 bases had no gene match. The CDR3 covers 16 residues. As DNA, the CDR3 is TGTGCCAGCAGTCTGACTAGCGGCTCTAGCACAGATACGCAGTATTTT. This encodes CASSLTSGSSTDTQYF.

The rearrangement links TRBV6-6 to TRBJ2-5; D not resolved. Trimming removed 6 bases at V and 5 bases at J, with 10 bases between. Germline values: CDR1 MNHNY, CDR2 SVGAGI (reference sequence). The CDR3 extends over 12 amino acids. CDR3 sequence (DNA): TGTGCCAGCAGCCCTAGTAGGGAGACCCAGTACTTC. It translates to CASSPSRETQYF.

This chain connects TRBV9 to TRBJ2-1; 12 bases agree with TRBD2. Germline CDR1 is SGDLS and CDR2 is YYNGEE. V gave up 4 bases and J gave up 5 bases; unmatched junction bases: 4. The CDR3 totals 15 residues. This CDR3 reads CASSTGTSGHNEQFF. The CDR3 DNA reads TGTGCCAGCAGCACGGGGACTAGCGGGCACAATGAGCAGTTCTTC.

The chain links TRBV19 to TRBJ2-7, with 9 positions matching TRBD1. Trimming cost V 5 bases and J 7 bases; bases outside gene matches: 9. This CDR3 is built from 14 residues. Looked up from germline, CDR1 is LNHDA and CDR2 is SQIVND (reference sequence). CDR3 sequence reads: CASSPRTGVGEQYF. CDR3 DNA: TGTGCCAGTAGTCCTAGGACAGGGGTGGGGGAGCAGTACTTC.

This chain uses TRBV19 with TRBJ2-2, with D unresolved. V shed 0 bases and J shed 1 base, with 3 bases lying between them. Germline values: CDR1 LNHDA, CDR2 SQIVND (reference sequence). The CDR3 spans 14 residues. CDR3 loop: CASSIDRNTGELFF. CDR3 DNA: TGTGCCAGTAGTATAGACAGGAACACCGGGGAGCTGTTTTTT.

The chain couples TRBV5-4 to TRBJ2-2; TRBD2 agrees at 14 bases. CDR3 size: 20 residues. V trimming: 3 bases; J trimming: 2 bases; junction bases outside the gene matches: 12. Germline CDR1 and CDR2: SGHNT and YYREEE (reference sequence). CDR3 nucleotide sequence: TGTGCCAGCAGCTCGCCCAAGGGGACTAGCGGGAGATCAAACACCGGGGAGCTGTTTTTT. Encoded protein: CASSSPKGTSGRSNTGELFF.

The V call is TRBV20-1, the J call TRBJ2-2; no clear D gene. The CDR3 extends over 13 amino acids. Trimming took 3 bases from V and 2 from J, leaving 7 bases between them. The germline V gene encodes CDR1 DFQATT and CDR2 SNEGSKA (reference sequence). For the CDR3, the DNA is TGCAGTGCTAGTTGGGCAAACACCGGGGAGCTGTTTTTT. This gives the protein CSASWANTGELFF.

This clone was counted once. V usage is TRBV10-3 and J usage is TRBJ1-1; possible D gene TRBD1, 6 bases. The CDR3 is 13 amino acids. Germline-derived CDR1 and CDR2 are ENHRY and SYGVKD. The V gene lost 1 base and the J gene lost 9 bases, with 12 bases spanning the gap. The CDR3 is CAISELQGRKAFF. The CDR3 bases are TGTGCCATCAGTGAGTTACAGGGCCGGAAAGCTTTCTTT.

CDR3 nucleotides: TGTGCCAGCAGTTACGGCCGTCACAGGAGCTCCTACGAGCAGTACTTC. Translation gives CASSYGRHRSSYEQYF. The chain has TRBV6-5 and TRBJ2-7; the D gene is possibly TRBD1 (5 bases). V was pared by 2 bases and J by 0 bases, with 14 bases between. CDR1 is MNHEY, CDR2 SVGAGI, per germline. This CDR3 is 16 amino acids long.

The CDR3 coding sequence is TGTGCCAGCTCTTCAGGGGGGTTGGGGACTGAAGCTTTCTTT. Protein: CASSSGGLGTEAFF. The chain combines TRBV28 with TRBJ1-1, with 7 bases fitting TRBD1. This CDR3 comprises 14 residues. J gave up 5 bases and V 8 bases, and 11 bases lay outside the gene matches. Germline lookup yields CDR1 MDHEN and CDR2 SYDVKM.

This chain uses TRBV7-2 with TRBJ2-7; TRBD1 aligns across 7 bases. The V gene's germline CDR1 is SGHTA and CDR2 FQGNSA. The CDR3 spans 17 residues. J was trimmed by 2 bases and V by 3 bases; bases with no gene match: 13. Written as DNA, the CDR3 is TGTGCCAGCAGCTTCAATCCCCTCAAAACAGGGGCCTACGAGCAGTACTTC. Amino acid sequence: CASSFNPLKTGAYEQYF. The variable domain in full, with the rest retrieved from reference TRBV7-2 and TRBJ2-7, is GAGVSQSPSNKVTEKGKDVELRCDPISGHTALYWYRQSLGQGLEFLIYFQGNSAPDKSGLPSDRFSAERTGGSVSTLTIQRTQQEDSAVYLCASSFNPLKTGAYEQYFGPGTRLTVT.

V and J are TRBV10-3 and TRBJ2-7; 13 positions agree with TRBD2. The ends lost 6 bases at V and 4 bases at J; junction bases unmatched: 6. The CDR3 has 15 amino acids. The V gene's germline CDR1 is ENHRY and CDR2 SYGVKD. CDR3 sequence (DNA): TGTGCCATCAGCCGACTAGCGGGAGGTACGTACGAGCAGTACTTC. Its translation is CAISRLAGGTYEQYF.

This chain connects TRBV5-5 to TRBJ2-3; TRBD2 aligns across 9 bases. The CDR3 consists of 16 residues. J lost 6 bases, V lost 3 bases, and 11 bases had no gene match. Germline V gene lookup returns CDR1 SGHKS and CDR2 YYEKEE (reference sequence). CDR3 DNA: TGTGCCAGCAGCTCGGTACTAGCGGGTTCCGGGGATACGCAGTATTTT. Encoded protein: CASSSVLAGSGDTQYF. The full variable domain, with the rest looked up from reference TRBV5-5 and TRBJ2-3, is DAGVTQSPTHLIKTRGQQVTLRCSPISGHKSVSWYQQVLGQGPQFIFQYYEKEERGRGNFPDRFSARQFPNYSSELNVNALLLGDSALYLCASSSVLAGSGDTQYFGPGTRLTVL.

The genes are TRBV9 and TRBJ1-1, with 10 bases lining up with TRBD1. Germline CDR1 and CDR2: SGDLS and YYNGEE. After removal of 4 bases from V and 6 bases from J, the junction contained 6 bases not matched to a gene. The CDR3 is made up of 14 amino acids. CDR3 protein: CASSTGQGVSEAFF. In nucleotides, the CDR3 is TGTGCCAGCAGCACCGGACAGGGGGTCTCTGAAGCTTTCTTT.

This chain joins TRBV11-2 and TRBJ2-1; 11 bases line up with TRBD2. Losses at the gene ends were 5 bases for V and 5 bases for J; bases not matched to a gene: 5. The CDR3 spans 15 residues. Germline CDR1 reads SGHAT; CDR2 reads FQNNGV. CDR3 nucleotides: TGTGCCAGCAGCCCCGGGACTAGCGGACACAATGAGCAGTTCTTC. It codes for CASSPGTSGHNEQFF.

The chain carries TRBV28 and TRBJ2-1, with D possibly TRBD1 on 6 matching bases. Trimming left V 7 bases short and J 5 bases short, with 12 bases between. The CDR3 runs 13 residues. The germline CDR1 and CDR2 sequences are MDHEN and SYDVKM. CDR3 amino acids: CASNRVTHNEQFF. For the CDR3, the DNA is TGTGCCAGCAACAGGGTGACCCACAATGAGCAGTTCTTC.

In nucleotides, the CDR3 is TGTGCCGCCAGTAGCGTGGGCTCTGGGGCCAACGTCCTGACTTTC. Residues: CAASSVGSGANVLTF. This chain joins TRBV19 and TRBJ2-6, with a weak D call TRBD2 (5 bases). The CDR3 extends over 15 amino acids. Germline V CDR1 and CDR2: LNHDA, SQIVND (reference sequence). Trimming took 11 bases from V and 0 from J, leaving 14 bases between them. Together with reference TRBV19 and TRBJ2-6, the CDR3 gives the full variable domain: DGGITQSPKYLFRKEGQNVTLSCEQNLNHDAMYWYRQDPGQGLRLIYYSQIVNDFQKGDIAEGYSVSREKKESFPLTVTSAQKNPTAFYLCAASSVGSGANVLTFGAGSRLTVL.

J is TRBJ1-3 and V is TRBV5-1, with TRBD1 matching 9 bases. The V segment lost 4 bases and the J segment 0 bases; nucleotides outside the gene matches: 8. From germline, CDR1 is SGHRS and CDR2 YFSETQ. This CDR3 is 17 amino acids long. The CDR3 DNA sequence: TGCGCCAGCAGCGCTACAGGGGGCAGGAGCTCTGGAAACACCATATATTTT. Translation: CASSATGGRSSGNTIYF.

This chain connects TRBV4-1 to TRBJ2-1, with 9 bases identical to TRBD2. Per the germline V gene, CDR1 is MGHRA and CDR2 is YSYEKL. The trim removed 1 base at V and 6 bases at J, leaving 7 bases unmatched. The CDR3 extends over 16 amino acids. The CDR3 spells CASSQVFAGGVNEQFF. The CDR3 DNA sequence: TGCGCCAGCAGCCAAGTCTTTGCGGGAGGGGTCAATGAGCAGTTCTTC.

The CDR3 region has the DNA TGTGCCACCAGTGACCTGACAGCGAGCTCCTACAATGAGCAGTTCTTC. Residues: CATSDLTASSYNEQFF. The genes are TRBV24-1 and TRBJ2-1; tentatively, D is TRBD1 (5 bases). Per germline, CDR1 KGHDR and CDR2 SFDVKD. The CDR3 sequence is 16 residues long. V gave up 4 bases and J gave up 0 bases, with 12 bases separating them.

This rearrangement joins TRBV30 to TRBJ1-3; no clear D. Germline CDR1 GTSNPN, CDR2 SVGIG (reference sequence). This CDR3 region has 16 residues. Trimming removed 0 bases at V and 0 bases at J, with 12 bases between. The CDR3 DNA follows: TGTGCCTGGAGTGTAAAGGAGGCAATCTCTGGAAACACCATATATTTT. Translation gives CAWSVKEAISGNTIYF.

The DNA of the CDR3 is TGTGCCAGTAGCCTACACGGGACAGCAAATCAGCCCCAGCATTTT. Translating it yields CASSLHGTANQPQHF. The chain has TRBV19 and TRBJ1-5; 7 nucleotides match TRBD1. The CDR3 length is 15 residues. V trimming: 6 bases; J trimming: 4 bases; junction bases outside the gene matches: 9. Germline CDR1 is LNHDA and CDR2 is SQIVND (reference sequence). The full variable domain, with the rest looked up from reference TRBV19 and TRBJ1-5, is DGGITQSPKYLFRKEGQNVTLSCEQNLNHDAMYWYRQDPGQGLRLIYYSQIVNDFQKGDIAEGYSVSREKKESFPLTVTSAQKNPTAFYLCASSLHGTANQPQHFGDGTRLSIL.

V is TRBV29-1 and J is TRBJ1-5, with D tentatively TRBD1 (5 bases). The CDR3 is 14 amino acids. Germline V lookup: CDR1 SQVTM, CDR2 ANQGSEA. The V end was cut by 4 bases, the J end by 0 bases, with 10 bases between. The CDR3 sequence is CSVADRYSNQPQHF. CDR3 DNA: TGCAGCGTTGCCGACAGATATAGCAATCAGCCCCAGCATTTT.

The chain has TRBV19 and TRBJ2-7; 8 bases are a match to TRBD1. The CDR3 length is 14 residues. After removal of 6 bases from V and 3 bases from J, the junction contained 7 bases not matched to a gene. Germline V gives CDR1 LNHDA, CDR2 SQIVND (reference sequence). The CDR3 sequence is CASSPDRGGYEQYF. Here the CDR3 DNA reads TGTGCCAGTAGCCCTGACAGGGGAGGCTACGAGCAGTACTTC.

J is TRBJ1-1 and V is TRBV3-1 (or the pseudogene TRBV3-2); possibly TRBD1 for D (6 bases). The CDR3 has 14 residues. Trimming removed 5 bases from V and 0 bases from J, with 10 bases in between. Germline V gene data show CDR1 as LGHDT and CDR2 as YNNKEL (reference sequence). CDR3 protein: CASSNRVMNTEAFF. The CDR3 region has the DNA TGTGCCAGCAGCAACAGGGTTATGAACACTGAAGCTTTCTTT.

CDR3 amino acids: CASSDGQLNYEQYF. Here the CDR3 DNA reads TGTGCCAGCAGTGATGGACAGCTAAACTACGAGCAGTACTTC. The V and J genes are TRBV25-1 and TRBJ2-7; D is possibly TRBD1 (6 bases). V was clipped by 3 bases and J by 3 bases, with 12 bases between them. Germline CDR1 reads MGHDK; CDR2 reads SYGVNS. There are 14 residues in the CDR3.

The rearrangement uses TRBV7-2 and TRBJ2-7, with a possible D match to TRBD2 (6 bases). Germline CDR1 is SGHTA and CDR2 is FQGNSA. This CDR3 contains 14 residues. V was cut by 6 bases and J by 1 base, with 13 bases left in between. The CDR3 spells CASSKGDWSYEQYF. The CDR3 DNA follows: TGTGCCAGCAGTAAAGGGGACTGGTCCTACGAGCAGTACTTC.

The V call is TRBV2, the J call TRBJ2-3, with 8 bases matching TRBD2. This CDR3 contains 16 residues. Germline V CDR1 and CDR2: SNHLY, FYNNEI. V was pared by 4 bases and J by 3 bases, with 9 bases of the junction left unmatched. The chain's CDR3 is CASSGTGGSGTDTQYF. CDR3 in DNA: TGTGCCAGCAGTGGAACGGGGGGGAGTGGAACAGATACGCAGTATTTT.